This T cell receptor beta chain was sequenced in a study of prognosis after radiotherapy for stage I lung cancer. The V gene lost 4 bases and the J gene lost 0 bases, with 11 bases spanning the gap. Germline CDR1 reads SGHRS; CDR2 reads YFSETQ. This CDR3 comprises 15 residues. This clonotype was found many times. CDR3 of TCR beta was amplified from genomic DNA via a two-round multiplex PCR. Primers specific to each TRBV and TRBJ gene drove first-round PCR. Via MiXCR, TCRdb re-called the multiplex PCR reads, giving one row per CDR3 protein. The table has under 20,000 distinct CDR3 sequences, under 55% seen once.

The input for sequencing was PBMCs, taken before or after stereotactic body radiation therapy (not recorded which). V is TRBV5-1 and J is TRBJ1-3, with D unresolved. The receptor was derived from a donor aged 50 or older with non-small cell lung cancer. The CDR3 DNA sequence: TGCGCCAGCAGCCTAGCTGACACCTCTGGAAACACCATATATTTT. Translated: CASSLADTSGNTIYF. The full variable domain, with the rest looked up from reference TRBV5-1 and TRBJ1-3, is KAGVTQTPRYLIKTRGQQVTLSCSPISGHRSVSWYQQTPGQGLQFLFEYFSETQRNKGNFPGRFSGRQFSNSRSEMNVSTLELGDSALYLCASSLADTSGNTIYFGEGSWLTVV.